Shown below are 28 T cell receptor beta chains from a single sample sequenced in a study of identical twins. TCRdb itself ran the 5' RACE reads through MiXCR, one entry per CDR3 protein. This sample has about 530,000 distinct CDR3 sequences, with about 16% found just once. This same sample was also part of a study on yellow fever vaccine responses in identical twins.

Source material: CD4+ T cells sorted from blood. Every receptor here comes from a woman between 18 and 29 years old in good health.

This chain uses TRBV20-1 with TRBJ2-2; 7 nucleotides match TRBD2. Germline V gene sequence: CDR1 DFQATT, CDR2 SNEGSKA (reference sequence). Trimming took 3 bases from V and 4 from J; bases not matched to a gene: 8. There are 15 residues in the CDR3. CDR3 in amino acids: CSARPSGTGTGELFF. The CDR3, as DNA: TGCAGTGCTAGGCCCAGCGGGACGGGCACCGGGGAGCTGTTTTTT.

This rearrangement joins TRBV5-1 to TRBJ2-7, with 8 nucleotides matching TRBD1. The CDR3 is made up of 17 amino acids. The V gene end was trimmed by 2 bases and the J gene end by 3 bases; junction bases not matched to a gene: 13. Germline V gene lookup returns CDR1 SGHRS and CDR2 YFSETQ. CDR3 in amino acids: CASSLTLMGTGHYEQYV. The CDR3 nucleotides are TGCGCCAGCAGCTTAACCCTAATGGGGACAGGACACTACGAGCAGTACGTC.

There are a few counts of this clonotype. CDR3 region: CASSFVGGTEAFF. DNA for the CDR3: TGTGCCAGCAGCTTTGTGGGGGGCACTGAAGCTTTCTTT. The chain is built from TRBV7-2 and TRBJ1-1; perhaps TRBD1 as D (5 bases). With 3 bases removed from V and 4 bases from J, the gap between germline ends came to 9 bases. From germline, CDR1 is SGHTA and CDR2 FQGNSA. This CDR3 region has 13 residues.

The chain recombines TRBV6-1 with TRBJ2-1; weak D call: TRBD1 (6 bases). CDR3 length: 16 amino acids. Germline V gives CDR1 MNHNS, CDR2 SASEGT. Deletions cut 6 bases from V and 5 bases from J, with 20 bases between. CDR3 DNA: TGTGCCAGCAGAGACGGACAGCCACTCAGACACAATGAGCAGTTCTTC. Its translation is CASRDGQPLRHNEQFF.

J is TRBJ2-5 and V is TRBV4-1; D is unresolved. The germline V and J ends were trimmed by 0 bases and 5 bases, with 13 bases remaining between them. The CDR3 has 15 amino acids. From germline, CDR1 is MGHRA and CDR2 YSYEKL. CDR3 sequence (DNA): TGCGCCAGCAGCCAAGATCGACTGCTATCGGAGACCCAGTACTTC. Protein sequence: CASSQDRLLSETQYF.

This clonotype was seen at least ten times. This chain connects TRBV12-3 or TRBV12-4 to TRBJ1-5; D remains ambiguous. Trimming shortened V by 3 bases and J by 3 bases, and 6 bases separated the two germline ends. The CDR3 is 13 residues long. The chain's CDR3 is CASSLTFNQPQHF. CDR3 coding DNA: TGTGCCAGCAGTTTGACCTTCAATCAGCCCCAGCATTTT.

The V call is TRBV7-2, the J call TRBJ1-6; D is undetermined. Germline CDR1 is SGHTA and CDR2 is FQGNSA. The germline V and J ends were trimmed by 2 bases and 9 bases, with 8 bases remaining between them. This CDR3 has 13 amino acids. In DNA, the CDR3 is TGTGCCAGCAGCTTAAAATGGGGTTCACCCCTCCACTTT. Translating gives CASSLKWGSPLHF.

This clonotype was detected only a few times. The chain joins TRBV3-1 to TRBJ2-1, with D possibly matching TRBD2 (6 bases). Deletions cut 1 base from V and 3 bases from J, with 16 bases between. This CDR3 is built from 17 residues. Germline V gene sequence: CDR1 LGHDT, CDR2 YNNKEL (reference sequence). CDR3 residues: CASSQVFGGVIYNEQFF. CDR3 DNA sequence: TGTGCCAGCAGCCAAGTATTCGGGGGAGTCATCTACAATGAGCAGTTCTTC.

The chain links TRBV3-1 to TRBJ2-1; the match to TRBD2 covers 7 bases. Trimming at V came to 4 bases and at J to 4 bases, leaving 10 bases not matched to a gene. Germline V gene lookup returns CDR1 LGHDT and CDR2 YNNKEL (reference sequence). This CDR3 comprises 16 residues. For the CDR3, the DNA is TGTGCCAGCAGCCTGGGGGAGGGTCGGGGTTACAATGAGCAGTTCTTC. This encodes CASSLGEGRGYNEQFF.

This clonotype was found many times. The chain links TRBV24-1 to TRBJ2-7, with TRBD1 identical over 8 bases. V was pared by 0 bases and J by 3 bases, with 6 bases of the junction left unmatched. Germline lookup yields CDR1 KGHDR and CDR2 SFDVKD. The CDR3 is made up of 16 amino acids. CDR3 nucleotides: TGTGCCACCAGTGATTTGGCAGGGGGCTTGATCTACGAGCAGTACGTC. As protein: CATSDLAGGLIYEQYV.

This clonotype showed up many times. This chain links TRBV5-1 with TRBJ2-5; D is undetermined. V lost 5 bases, J lost 3 bases, and 5 bases lay in between. The CDR3 runs 11 residues. Per the germline V gene, CDR1 is SGHRS and CDR2 is YFSETQ. For the CDR3, the DNA is TGCGCCAGCAGGTGGAAAGAGACCCAGTACTTC. Its translation is CASRWKETQYF.

V is TRBV6-1 and J is TRBJ2-7, with D perhaps matching TRBD2 (5 bases). Trimming took 5 bases from V and 2 from J, leaving 16 bases between them. CDR1 and CDR2 (germline): MNHNS, SASEGT. CDR3 length: 15 residues. The chain's CDR3 is CASSKTSSLTYEQYF. The CDR3 region has the DNA TGTGCCAGCAGTAAAACTTCTAGCTTAACCTACGAGCAGTACTTC.

This clonotype was picked up a small number of times. The chain recombines TRBV28 with TRBJ2-1; TRBD2 agrees at 7 bases. Germline V gene data show CDR1 as MDHEN and CDR2 as SYDVKM. The V and J ends lost 8 bases and 8 bases, in that order; junction bases with no gene match: 9. The CDR3 covers 13 residues. The CDR3 DNA reads as TGTGCCAGCGTCGAGGGAGGGGCTGATGAGCAGTTCTTC. It is translated as CASVEGGADEQFF.

This chain links TRBV19 with TRBJ1-5; a weak D match, TRBD1 (5 bases). V lost 3 bases to trimming and J lost 0 bases, with 6 bases between them. Germline CDR1 is LNHDA and CDR2 is SQIVND (reference sequence). The CDR3 extends over 14 amino acids. The CDR3 DNA sequence: TGTGCCAGTAGTATCACAGGTAGCAATCAGCCCCAGCATTTT. It translates to CASSITGSNQPQHF.

This chain uses TRBV12-3 or TRBV12-4 with TRBJ1-1; 10 bases match TRBD1. With V trimmed by 6 bases and J by 1 base, 11 bases remained unmatched. The CDR3 spans 17 residues. The CDR3 sequence is CASSRPGQGFENTEAFF. Written as DNA, the CDR3 is TGTGCCAGCAGCAGGCCGGGACAGGGGTTCGAGAACACTGAAGCTTTCTTT.

The chain is built from TRBV12-3 or TRBV12-4 and TRBJ2-3, with TRBD2 identical over 10 bases. Unmatched junction bases numbered 4, after V lost 2 bases and J lost 5 bases. The CDR3 has 15 residues. CDR3 loop: CASSLFLAGVDTQYF. The CDR3, as DNA: TGTGCCAGCAGTTTATTTCTAGCGGGAGTAGATACGCAGTATTTT.

The rearrangement links TRBV5-4 to TRBJ1-2; D is unclear. Germline V gives CDR1 SGHNT, CDR2 YYREEE (reference sequence). V dropped 4 bases and J dropped 0 bases, with 10 bases sitting between them. This CDR3 contains 14 residues. The chain's CDR3 is CASSRPGSNYGYTF. The CDR3 nucleotides are TGTGCCAGCAGCAGACCGGGGTCTAACTATGGCTACACCTTC.

This clonotype was detected a few times. V is TRBV11-2 and J is TRBJ2-6; 9 bases are a match to TRBD1. The CDR3 extends over 18 amino acids. V dropped 5 bases and J dropped 3; count of bases not matched to a gene: 11. CDR1 is SGHAT and CDR2 is FQNNGV in the germline V gene. The CDR3 spells CASSTGTGRTFGANVLTF. The CDR3 bases are TGTGCCAGCAGCACCGGGACAGGGAGAACTTTTGGGGCCAACGTCCTGACTTTC.

The chain links TRBV20-1 to TRBJ1-6; D gene uncertain. Per the germline V gene, CDR1 is DFQATT and CDR2 is SNEGSKA (reference sequence). Trimming shortened V by 1 base and J by 8 bases, and 6 bases separated the two germline ends. The CDR3 totals 12 residues. The CDR3 region has the DNA TGCAGTGCTAGAGGTGGGGATTCACCCCTCCACTTT. Amino acids: CSARGGDSPLHF.

This chain links TRBV3-1 with TRBJ1-1; a weak D match, TRBD1 (6 bases). Germline V gene lookup returns CDR1 LGHDT and CDR2 YNNKEL (reference sequence). CDR3 size: 12 residues. The V end was cut by 4 bases, the J end by 7 bases, with 10 bases between. For the CDR3, the DNA is TGTGCCAGCAGCCGGACAGCTTTTGAAGCTTTCTTT. It encodes CASSRTAFEAFF.

A few counts support this clonotype. The chain carries TRBV4-2 and TRBJ2-1; unclear D gene. V was cut by 4 bases and J by 3 bases, with 10 bases left in between. The CDR3 contains 14 residues. From germline, CDR1 is LGHNA and CDR2 YNFKEQ. The CDR3 region is CASSLTRSYNEQFF. The CDR3 bases are TGTGCCAGCAGCCTTACTCGGAGCTACAATGAGCAGTTCTTC.

The table lists this clonotype with a few counts. This sequence joins TRBV2 and TRBJ2-1; D not resolved. Germline V gene sequence: CDR1 SNHLY, CDR2 FYNNEI. This CDR3 spans 15 amino acids. V was cut by 4 bases and J by 8 bases, with 18 bases left in between. The CDR3 coding sequence is TGTGCCAGCAGTGGTTGGCTTCCCCGAGGAGATGAGCAGTTCTTC. Amino acids: CASSGWLPRGDEQFF.

This clonotype was seen a handful of times. The rearrangement links TRBV10-3 to TRBJ2-1, with unresolved D. Trimming took 5 bases from V and 1 from J, leaving 6 bases between them. Per the germline V gene, CDR1 is ENHRY and CDR2 is SYGVKD. The CDR3 sequence is 13 residues long. The CDR3 is CAISSPSYNEQFF. CDR3 sequence (DNA): TGTGCCATCAGTAGCCCTTCCTACAATGAGCAGTTCTTC.

This sequence joins TRBV20-1 and TRBJ2-5, with TRBD2 identical over 12 bases. The CDR3 contains 16 residues. CDR1 and CDR2 (germline): DFQATT, SNEGSKA (reference sequence). The V and J ends lost 5 bases and 2 bases, in that order; junction bases with no gene match: 9. CDR3 residues: CSAQRTSGEHQETQYF. The CDR3 DNA is TGCAGTGCTCAAAGGACTAGCGGGGAACATCAAGAGACCCAGTACTTC.

The V call is TRBV5-6, the J call TRBJ2-3; no firm D call. There are 15 residues in the CDR3. The V gene lost 4 bases and the J gene lost 6 bases, with 18 bases spanning the gap. Looked up from germline, CDR1 is SGHDT and CDR2 is YYEEEE. The CDR3 bases are TGTGCCAGCAGCCCCTTCTGGCGCGAACACGATACGCAGTATTTT. Protein: CASSPFWREHDTQYF.

Only a few counts were recorded for this clonotype. The gene calls are TRBV5-1 and TRBJ2-4, with TRBD2 matching over 14 bases. Trimming removed 4 bases from V and 1 base from J; junction bases left unmatched: 10. This CDR3 is 19 amino acids long. The germline V gene has CDR1 SGHRS and CDR2 YFSETQ. The CDR3 DNA follows: TGCGCCAGCAGCGAGGGACTAGCGGGAGAAGGAGGCGCCAAAAACATTCAGTACTTC. Its protein product is CASSEGLAGEGGAKNIQYF.

There are a few counts of this clonotype. CDR3 in DNA: TGTGCCAGCAGTGAAGCCTTCTGGGGGGCAAACTATGGCTACACCTTC. Translating it yields CASSEAFWGANYGYTF. The chain couples TRBV6-1 to TRBJ1-2, with a tentative D call TRBD1 (6 bases). The V gene lost 0 bases and the J gene lost 2 bases, with 13 bases spanning the gap. CDR1 MNHNS and CDR2 SASEGT come from the germline V gene. This CDR3 comprises 16 residues.

The rearrangement joins TRBV10-2 to TRBJ2-7; TRBD1 matches at 9 bases. In germline, CDR1 is WSHSY, CDR2 SAAADI. CDR3 length: 14 residues. After removal of 6 bases from V and 0 bases from J, the junction contained 3 bases not matched to a gene. The CDR3 sequence: CASSGQGNSYEQYV. CDR3 coding DNA: TGCGCCAGCAGCGGACAGGGGAACTCCTACGAGCAGTACGTC.